This T cell receptor beta chain was observed in a study of cytomegalovirus exposure and HLA in healthy donors. Regarding the study as a whole: As a later analysis revealed, most CMV-associated TCR beta chains appeared HLA-restricted. Links to common viral pathogens appeared, in a later analysis, for several of the most significant clusters. Researchers counted around 180 TCR beta chains as cytomegalovirus-associated. For TCR beta chains, V- and J-gene trimming was later linked to a missense DCLRE1C variant.

The PCR made use of 60 Vbeta and 13 Jbeta primers. Sequencing was performed with immunoSEQ multiplex PCR; in TCRdb, only in-frame clones are kept and a portion is missing. The sample shows about 150,000 clones, around 68% of them seen only once. Regarding this clone: Its antigen is still unknown.

Germline assignment: CDR1 LGHNT and CDR2 FRNRAP. Between the trimmed V and J ends, which lost 5 bases and 4 bases, there was a span of 16 bases. CDR3 length: 15 residues. V and J are TRBV12-5 and TRBJ2-3, with D possibly being TRBD1 (5 bases). The TCR comes from a man aged 25 to 45 in good health and CMV-seropositive. Specimen: PBMCs. In DNA, the CDR3 is TGTGCTAGTGGTGGGGCGGTTGCAGTCGCAGATACGCAGTATTTT. Translation gives CASGGAVAVADTQYF.